The clone carrying this T cell receptor (beta chain) occurred many times. This entry is derived from a study of T cells in Graves' hyperthyroidism and ophthalmopathy. The CDR3 totals 13 residues. CDR1 and CDR2 (germline): SQVTM, ANQGSEA. The ends lost 4 bases at V and 5 bases at J; junction bases unmatched: 4. Amplification targeted TCR beta CDR3 regions from RNA transcripts. An initial round of RT-PCR targeting the TCR CDR3 relied on the HTBI primer set. TCRdb re-analysed the multiplex PCR reads in MiXCR, keeping a single row per CDR3 protein. The sample has some 300,000 distinct CDR3 sequences; roughly 15% are singletons. Using over 8.5 ml of fresh peripheral blood, PBMCs were prepared.

This receptor was identified in a woman aged 40 to 50 with Graves' hyperthyroidism. The sequenced material came from blood. The chain employs TRBV29-1 and TRBJ1-5; 8 bases agree with TRBD1. The CDR3 here is CSVARGRDQPQHF. The CDR3 DNA reads as TGCAGCGTTGCCAGGGGGCGAGATCAGCCCCAGCATTTT.